Detailed here is one TCR beta chain. Its antigen is currently unknown. This sample is drawn from a study of cytotoxic CD8 clonotypes in ibrutinib-treated CLL. Across the whole study: The patients, roughly twelve relapsed/refractory and under 16 treatment-naive, included about 17 who were IGHV unmutated. After treatment lasting a median roughly 12 months, range 6 to 36, response samples were collected.

Study outcomes and limitations: Clonality went higher at ibrutinib response and then dropped back toward baseline at progression. Private clonotypes, not public ones, expanded at ibrutinib response.

CDR3 size: 14 residues. CDR1 and CDR2 (germline): MNHEY, SVGAGI. The junction had 12 bases not matched to a gene; V was cut back by 8 bases and J by 8 bases. Only in-frame clones appear in the TCRdb table, and some are missing; sequencing was by immunoSEQ multiplex PCR. The table lists around 52,000 clones, around 55% of them singletons. The gene calls are TRBV6-5 and TRBJ1-2; 9 bases line up with TRBD1. The TCR comes from a human donor with chronic lymphocytic leukemia. The specimen was PBMCs, collected after 24 months of ibrutinib treatment. This CDR3 is CASFGQGRRGGYTF. The CDR3 DNA reads TGTGCCAGCTTTGGACAGGGGCGAAGGGGCGGCTACACCTTC.